This T cell receptor beta chain stems from a study of cytomegalovirus exposure and HLA in healthy donors. Looking at the study overall: Most donors, 70% to 85% of a few hundred genotyped, fell in the Caucasian-associated ancestry cluster.

The study, taken as a whole, reports: Presence/absence analysis assumed near-uniform sequencing depth across donors. A later analysis showed HLA-associated TCR beta chains outstripping equally common others in clonal expansion.

This clone was seen a few times. The antigen remains undetermined. The sample holds other DNA sequences that translate to the same CDR3. The study ran its PCR with 60 Vbeta and 13 Jbeta primers. Measured with immunoSEQ multiplex PCR; TCRdb has only the in-frame clones, and not every one. The sample comprises 140,000 or so clones, about a tenth of which are singletons, and 1.8% rests with the top ten. Healthy bone marrow donors made up the donors. The sequenced sample was PBMCs. The clonotype originates from a male donor in good health and CMV-seronegative.

The CDR3 bases are TGTGCCAGCAGTCTAACAGGGGGAGGTCAGCCCCAGCATTTT. Translating gives CASSLTGGGQPQHF. This rearrangement joins TRBV28 to TRBJ1-5; 8 positions match TRBD1. The CDR3 is made up of 14 amino acids. CDR1 is MDHEN, CDR2 SYDVKM, per germline. Trimming at V came to 5 bases and at J to 6 bases, leaving 6 bases not matched to a gene.